The 15 T cell receptor beta chains reported below all come from one sample, sequenced in a study of regulatory T cells in long-lasting Graves disease. Libraries of TCR beta came from iRepertoire HTBI primers plus Arm-PCR of CDR3 regions. Using its own MiXCR run on the multiplex PCR reads, TCRdb lists one record per CDR3 protein. The sample shows about 210,000 distinct CDR3 sequences, roughly 18% of them seen only once. Time point denoted: newly diagnosed GD, antithyroid drugs for less than 3 months. PBMCs provided the RNA from which the TCR library was made. The sample was also linked to a second study, of T cells in Graves' hyperthyroidism and ophthalmopathy.

The sample in question was peripheral blood mononuclear cells (PBMCs), obtained at new diagnosis, from a patient treated with antithyroid drugs. The receptor set was obtained from a woman aged 25 to 39 with Graves disease.

This clonotype showed up many times. The V and J genes are TRBV7-9 and TRBJ2-5, with D perhaps given as TRBD1 or TRBD2 (5 bases each). V was pared by 4 bases and J by 4 bases, with 13 bases between. The CDR3 is 14 residues long. Germline CDR1 and CDR2: SEHNR and FQNEAQ (reference sequence). The CDR3 sequence: CASSSGQGPETQYF. For the CDR3, the DNA is TGTGCCAGCAGCTCAGGGCAGGGACCAGAGACCCAGTACTTC.

In regard to this clonotype: A single base separates this from a much larger clone, so it may be a read error. This chain uses TRBV28 with TRBJ2-3, with 11 nucleotides matching TRBD2. V lost 5 bases, J lost 7 bases, and 20 bases stayed unmatched. Germline CDR1 is MDHEN and CDR2 is SYDVKM. This CDR3 has 19 amino acids. In DNA form, the CDR3 reads TGTGCCAGCAGTCCCCTTCGTAGCGGGGGGGATCGCTTGACAAATACGCAGTATTTT. Translating it yields CASSPLRSGGDRLTNTQYF.

On this clonotype itself: A much bigger clone sits one base away, suggesting this may be a read error. V and J are TRBV3-1 and TRBJ1-5; D remains ambiguous. Germline V gene data show CDR1 as LGHDT and CDR2 as YNNKEL (reference sequence). The ends were cut back, 2 bases at V and 4 bases at J, with 9 bases in the middle. The CDR3 has 14 amino acids. The CDR3 DNA reads as TGTGCCAGCAGCCAAAGGCAGAGGAATCAGCCCCAGCATTTT. Translating it yields CASSQRQRNQPQHF.

This clonotype was counted many times. The CDR3 reads CASSVRLLSYEQYF. The CDR3 nucleotides are TGTGCCAGCAGTGTACGGCTTCTATCCTACGAGCAGTACTTC. The chain recombines TRBV2 with TRBJ2-7, with D hard to call. This CDR3 is built from 14 residues. CDR1 and CDR2 from the germline V gene are SNHLY and FYNNEI. The germline V and J ends were trimmed by 4 bases and 1 base, with 11 bases remaining between them.

On this clonotype: One end of the junction varies from germline; a read error may be responsible. V is TRBV27 and J is TRBJ1-5; 8 nucleotides agree with TRBD1. Germline CDR1 and CDR2: MNHEY and SMNVEV (reference sequence). CDR3 length: 15 residues. CDR3 nucleotides: TGTGCCGGCAGTCCATGGACAGGGCCCCCTCAGCCCCAGCATTTT. Protein product: CAGSPWTGPPQPQHF.

This clonotype was seen many times. The V call is TRBV6-1, the J call TRBJ1-1; 7 bases are shared with TRBD1. J lost 0 bases, V lost 6 bases, and 7 bases had no gene match. The germline V gene encodes CDR1 MNHNS and CDR2 SASEGT. This CDR3 has 15 residues. For the CDR3, the DNA is TGTGCCAGCAGCTGGGGACAGCGCCTGAACACTGAAGCTTTCTTT. It encodes CASSWGQRLNTEAFF.

This clonotype was picked up many times. The V and J genes are TRBV30 and TRBJ1-1; the D is unclear. The length of the CDR3 is 13 residues. V was cut by 1 base and J by 1 base, with 7 bases left in between. Germline loops: CDR1 GTSNPN, CDR2 SVGIG (reference sequence). CDR3 region: CAWSGWQNTEAFF. DNA of the CDR3: TGTGCCTGGAGTGGGTGGCAGAACACTGAAGCTTTCTTT.

This clonotype was recorded many times. This chain links TRBV9 with TRBJ1-1; D not resolved. Deletions cut 0 bases from V and 0 bases from J, with 9 bases between. CDR3 length: 15 amino acids. CDR1 and CDR2 (germline): SGDLS, YYNGEE. The CDR3 is CASSVVGTLNTEAFF. CDR3 in DNA: TGTGCCAGCAGCGTAGTTGGCACCTTGAACACTGAAGCTTTCTTT.

The rearrangement joins TRBV3-1 to TRBJ1-2; 7 nucleotides match TRBD1. CDR3 length equals 15 residues. Germline V gives CDR1 LGHDT, CDR2 YNNKEL (reference sequence). With V trimmed by 3 bases and J by 4 bases, 8 bases remained unmatched. CDR3 sequence (DNA): TGTGCCAGCAGCCACCGGGACAGAAGGACCTATGGCTACACCTTC. As protein: CASSHRDRRTYGYTF.

This clonotype occurred many times. The J gene is TRBJ1-2, the V gene TRBV15; TRBD1 agrees at 7 bases. This CDR3 spans 18 amino acids. V shed 0 bases, J shed 7 bases, and the junction held 17 bases outside the gene matches. Germline V gene lookup returns CDR1 LNHNV and CDR2 YYDKDF (reference sequence). The CDR3 sequence: CATSRDRTGTALPAGYTF. CDR3 bases: TGTGCCACCAGCAGAGACCGAACCGGGACAGCTCTCCCGGCTGGCTACACCTTC.

This clonotype was counted ten times or more. J is TRBJ2-3 and V is TRBV20-1; TRBD2 might be the D (6 bases). The V gene's germline CDR1 is DFQATT and CDR2 SNEGSKA (reference sequence). Trimming cost V 6 bases and J 5 bases, with 18 bases left between them. The CDR3 consists of 14 residues. This CDR3 is CSARPGTFIDTQYF. Written as DNA, the CDR3 is TGCAGTGCACGACCCGGGACTTTTATAGATACGCAGTATTTT.

This clonotype was seen a single time. It may be a read error: a sequence one base away is much more abundant. The rearrangement links TRBV9 to TRBJ2-2; TRBD1 matches 7 bases. Germline loops: CDR1 SGDLS, CDR2 YYNGEE. The CDR3 runs to 15 residues. CDR3 sequence: CASSVGQGDTGELLF. The CDR3 nucleotides read TGTGCCAGCAGCGTAGGACAGGGTGACACCGGGGAGCTGTTGTTT.

The sample holds many counts of this clonotype. The rearrangement links TRBV6-2 or TRBV6-3 to TRBJ2-7, with D hard to call. Deletions cut 5 bases from V and 7 bases from J, with 18 bases between. The CDR3 consists of 14 residues. Per the germline V gene, CDR1 is MNHEY and CDR2 is SVGEGT. CDR3 amino acids: CASSPITPPGEQYF. The CDR3 nucleotides are TGTGCCAGCAGTCCGATCACCCCGCCTGGAGAGCAGTACTTC.

This clonotype was observed many times. This chain links TRBV2 with TRBJ1-2; a weak D match, TRBD1 (5 bases). The length of the CDR3 is 16 residues. Looked up from germline, CDR1 is SNHLY and CDR2 is FYNNEI. V was shortened by 8 bases and J by 2 bases, with 21 bases between the two germline ends. DNA of the CDR3: TGTGCCAGCGGCGCCTTTTCGGGACGGTCGAACTATGGCTACACCTTC. Translation gives CASGAFSGRSNYGYTF.

The J gene is TRBJ2-5, the V gene TRBV7-9, with D tentatively TRBD2 (7 bases). Germline loops: CDR1 SEHNR, CDR2 FQNEAQ (reference sequence). V was shortened by 4 bases and J by 0 bases, with 15 bases between the two germline ends. CDR3 length: 16 amino acids. The DNA for the CDR3 is TGTGCCAGCAGCTGGACAGTGGGGGGGAACCAAGAGACCCAGTACTTC. Residues: CASSWTVGGNQETQYF. Full variable domain (remainder filled in from reference TRBV7-9 and TRBJ2-5): DTGVSQNPRHKITKRGQNVTFRCDPISEHNRLYWYRQTLGQGPEFLTYFQNEAQLEKSRLLSDRFSAERPKGSFSTLEIQRTEQGDSAMYLCASSWTVGGNQETQYFGPGTRLLVL.